Presented here are 24 T cell receptor beta chains from one specimen sequenced in a study of identical twins. A single record per CDR3 protein comes from TCRdb applying MiXCR to the 5' RACE reads. The table records roughly 490,000 distinct CDR3 sequences, roughly an eighth of them present only once. This sample was shared with a second study, whose subject was yellow fever vaccine responses in identical twins.

The sequencing input was CD4+ T cells sorted from blood. The receptor set was obtained from a woman in her late teens or twenties in good health.

This clonotype was seen more than once but under ten times. The rearrangement joins TRBV7-2 to TRBJ2-7; TRBD1 or TRBD2 may be the D gene (5 bases each). V was clipped by 0 bases and J by 1 base, with 10 bases between them. This CDR3 is built from 15 residues. The V gene's germline CDR1 is SGHTA and CDR2 FQGNSA. The DNA of the CDR3 is TGTGCCAGCAGCTTAGCTACGGGACGATCCTACGAGCAGTACTTC. Translation gives CASSLATGRSYEQYF.

V is TRBV25-1 and J is TRBJ2-2, with 8 bases aligning to TRBD1. In germline, CDR1 is MGHDK, CDR2 SYGVNS. With V trimmed by 4 bases and J by 7 bases, 8 bases remained unmatched. This CDR3 is 15 amino acids long. The CDR3 is CASSGRTGRIGELFF. CDR3 nucleotides: TGTGCCAGCAGTGGGCGGACAGGGCGAATCGGGGAGCTGTTTTTT. Based on the CDR3 plus reference TRBV25-1 and TRBJ2-2, the full variable domain is EADIYQTPRYLVIGTGKKITLECSQTMGHDKMYWYQQDPGMELHLIHYSYGVNSTEKGDLSSESTVSRIRTEHFPLTLESARPSHTSQYLCASSGRTGRIGELFFGEGSRLTVL.

The rearrangement joins TRBV12-3 or TRBV12-4 to TRBJ2-4; 8 nucleotides agree with TRBD1. With V trimmed by 6 bases and J by 0 bases, 10 bases remained unmatched. The CDR3 is made up of 17 amino acids. CDR3 sequence (DNA): TGTGCCAGCAGCAACATAGGACAGGGATTAGCCAAAAACATTCAGTACTTC. Amino acid sequence: CASSNIGQGLAKNIQYF.

The chain joins TRBV4-1 to TRBJ2-7; 9 bases map to TRBD1. This CDR3 region has 15 residues. CDR1 MGHRA and CDR2 YSYEKL come from the germline V gene. The V segment lost 3 bases and the J segment 2 bases; nucleotides outside the gene matches: 5. CDR3 DNA: TGCGCCAGCAGCCAGGGACAGGGATCCCCCTACGAGCAGTACTTC. Translating it yields CASSQGQGSPYEQYF.

This clonotype showed up just a few times. CDR3 coding DNA: TGCAGCGCGTCCCGGGACAGGGACATGGGGTTCTTC. Amino acid sequence: CSASRDRDMGFF. The chain recombines TRBV29-1 with TRBJ2-1, with 9 bases aligning to TRBD1. Germline V gene lookup returns CDR1 SQVTM and CDR2 ANQGSEA. CDR3 size: 12 residues. After removal of 7 bases from V and 15 bases from J, the junction contained 13 bases not matched to a gene.

Concerning this clonotype itself: Compared with germline, one end of the junction differs, possibly owing to a read error. The genes are TRBV20-1 and TRBJ2-5, with TRBD2 matching over 12 bases. Germline CDR1 and CDR2: DFQATT and SNEGSKA (reference sequence). The CDR3 is made up of 16 amino acids. CDR3 region: CSARRTSGTRQVTQYF. CDR3 bases: TGCAGTGCTAGGAGGACTAGCGGGACACGTCAAGTGACCCAGTACTTC.

This clonotype has just a few counts. The J gene is TRBJ2-1, the V gene TRBV29-1; 8 nucleotides agree with TRBD1. From germline, CDR1 is SQVTM and CDR2 ANQGSEA. Trimming removed 7 bases from V and 7 bases from J; junction bases left unmatched: 9. The CDR3 totals 13 residues. This chain's CDR3 is CSAWYRGWNEQFF. The CDR3 DNA is TGCAGCGCCTGGTACAGGGGGTGGAATGAGCAGTTCTTC.

The chain links TRBV5-6 to TRBJ2-2; TRBD2 agrees at 10 bases. V lost 5 bases to trimming and J lost 1 base; unmatched junction nucleotides: 8. This CDR3 is 17 amino acids long. Germline CDR1 reads SGHDT; CDR2 reads YYEEEE. The CDR3 bases are TGTGCCAGCAGTCTGGGGTGGACTAGCGGGAACACCGGGGAGCTGTTTTTT. Protein product: CASSLGWTSGNTGELFF.

This clonotype was seen a handful of times. This chain connects TRBV6-5 to TRBJ2-5; 7 bases match TRBD1. This CDR3 has 15 residues. Germline CDR1 MNHEY, CDR2 SVGAGI. The trim removed 5 bases at V and 4 bases at J, leaving 10 bases unmatched. The CDR3 loop reads CASSNRGSPTETQYF. As DNA, the CDR3 is TGTGCCAGCAGTAACAGGGGTTCCCCAACAGAGACCCAGTACTTC.

This clonotype was found many times. V usage is TRBV12-3 or TRBV12-4 and J usage is TRBJ2-2, with D perhaps TRBD1 (6 bases). This CDR3 region has 15 residues. V lost 3 bases and J 0 bases, leaving 8 bases between the germline ends. The CDR3 nucleotides are TGTGCCAGCAGTTTCGCAGGGGCGAACACCGGGGAGCTGTTTTTT. This codes for CASSFAGANTGELFF.

The chain employs TRBV5-1 and TRBJ2-2; no clear D gene. CDR1 is SGHRS, CDR2 YFSETQ, per germline. The CDR3 totals 16 residues. The germline V and J ends were trimmed by 0 bases and 0 bases, with 9 bases remaining between them. The chain's CDR3 is CASSLESLANTGELFF. In DNA, the CDR3 is TGCGCCAGCAGCTTGGAGTCCCTAGCGAACACCGGGGAGCTGTTTTTT.

As concerns this clonotype: A much bigger clone sits one base away, suggesting this may be a read error. The rearrangement uses TRBV11-2 and TRBJ2-1; D may be TRBD1 or TRBD2 (6 bases each). Trimming shortened V by 3 bases and J by 4 bases, and 13 bases separated the two germline ends. The CDR3 has 15 amino acids. Germline-derived CDR1 and CDR2 are SGHAT and FQNNGV. The CDR3 sequence: CASSFWRRGYNEQFF. The CDR3 coding sequence is TGTGCCAGCAGCTTTTGGAGGAGGGGGTACAATGAGCAGTTCTTC.

This chain joins TRBV11-3 and TRBJ2-2; D uncertain. The CDR3 is made up of 13 amino acids. V lost 3 bases and J lost 4, with 6 bases in between. Germline V gene sequence: CDR1 SGHNT, CDR2 YENEEA. The CDR3 loop is CASSFFVTGELFF. Written as DNA, the CDR3 is TGTGCCAGCAGCTTTTTTGTCACCGGGGAGCTGTTTTTT. The whole variable domain, remainder taken from reference TRBV11-3 and TRBJ2-2, is EAGVVQSPRYKIIEKKQPVAFWCNPISGHNTLYWYLQNLGQGPELLIRYENEEAVDDSQLPKDRFSAERLKGVDSTLKIQPAELGDSAVYLCASSFFVTGELFFGEGSRLTVL.

This clonotype has just a few counts. The chain couples TRBV7-9 to TRBJ2-6; maybe TRBD1 (5 bases). With 3 bases removed from V and 2 bases from J, the gap between germline ends came to 8 bases. The CDR3 consists of 15 residues. Looked up from germline, CDR1 is SEHNR and CDR2 is FQNEAQ (reference sequence). CDR3 amino acids: CASSFKGTGANVLTF. DNA of the CDR3: TGTGCCAGCAGCTTTAAGGGGACTGGGGCCAACGTCCTGACTTTC.

This clonotype appeared a few times. The chain couples TRBV6-1 to TRBJ1-1, with 12 positions matching TRBD1. Trimming removed 6 bases from V and 5 bases from J; junction bases left unmatched: 7. Looked up from germline, CDR1 is MNHNS and CDR2 is SASEGT. CDR3 length: 15 residues. This CDR3 reads CASRGTGGFRTEAFF. DNA of the CDR3: TGTGCCAGCAGGGGGACAGGGGGCTTTCGGACTGAAGCTTTCTTT.

V usage is TRBV20-1 and J usage is TRBJ2-3; the match to TRBD2 covers 7 bases. Looked up from germline, CDR1 is DFQATT and CDR2 is SNEGSKA (reference sequence). This CDR3 comprises 13 residues. Trimming at V came to 7 bases and at J to 2 bases, leaving 6 bases not matched to a gene. CDR3 protein: CSVGTTTTDTQYF. CDR3 bases: TGCAGTGTTGGGACTACCACCACAGATACGCAGTATTTT.

This clonotype showed up many times. V usage is TRBV11-2 and J usage is TRBJ1-1; D is possibly TRBD1 (5 bases). CDR1 and CDR2 (germline): SGHAT, FQNNGV. The CDR3 runs 12 residues. V lost 4 bases to trimming and J lost 6 bases, with 9 bases between them. CDR3 DNA: TGTGCCAGCAGCTCCGGGACGGCTGAAGCTTTCTTT. Protein: CASSSGTAEAFF.

This clonotype was seen a few times. CDR3 nucleotides: TGTGCCAGCAGCTTGGGGCAGGGGGCATTCGATGAGCAGTTCTTC. This translates into CASSLGQGAFDEQFF. The rearrangement joins TRBV5-4 to TRBJ2-1, with 8 positions matching TRBD1. The CDR3 consists of 15 residues. V trimming: 0 bases; J trimming: 8 bases; junction bases outside the gene matches: 7. In germline, CDR1 is SGHNT, CDR2 YYREEE (reference sequence).

The CDR3 sequence is CAISVAFQREGGSHEQYF. As DNA, the CDR3 is TGTGCCATCAGTGTCGCCTTCCAGCGGGAGGGCGGATCCCACGAGCAGTACTTC. The V and J genes are TRBV10-3 and TRBJ2-7; TRBD2 matches 10 bases. With 4 bases clipped from V and 5 bases from J, the junction kept 17 bases outside the gene matches. Germline lookup yields CDR1 ENHRY and CDR2 SYGVKD. This CDR3 is 18 amino acids long.

This clonotype has a handful of counts. The J gene is TRBJ2-7, the V gene TRBV20-1, with 9 bases lining up with TRBD2. The CDR3 has 13 residues. With 6 bases clipped from V and 2 bases from J, the junction kept 5 bases outside the gene matches. Germline loops: CDR1 DFQATT, CDR2 SNEGSKA (reference sequence). CDR3 sequence reads: CSAISGSTYEQYF. The CDR3 DNA sequence: TGCAGTGCAATTAGCGGGAGTACCTACGAGCAGTACTTC.

The chain has TRBV19 and TRBJ2-5; 9 positions match TRBD2. The V gene's germline CDR1 is LNHDA and CDR2 SQIVND (reference sequence). The CDR3 totals 14 residues. V gave up 7 bases and J gave up 3 bases; unmatched junction bases: 6. The CDR3 loop reads CASTEGTSKETQYF. CDR3 coding DNA: TGTGCCAGTACCGAAGGGACTAGCAAAGAGACCCAGTACTTC.

This clonotype was observed a few times. CDR3 amino acids: CASSQDTRDYGYTF. The DNA of the CDR3 is TGTGCCAGCAGCCAGGATACCCGGGACTATGGCTACACCTTC. The chain employs TRBV7-2 and TRBJ1-2, with D unresolved. In germline, CDR1 is SGHTA, CDR2 FQGNSA. The V and J ends lost 5 bases and 3 bases respectively, with 13 bases between them. The CDR3 length is 14 residues. The variable domain in full, completed from reference TRBV7-2 and TRBJ1-2, reads GAGVSQSPSNKVTEKGKDVELRCDPISGHTALYWYRQSLGQGLEFLIYFQGNSAPDKSGLPSDRFSAERTGGSVSTLTIQRTQQEDSAVYLCASSQDTRDYGYTFGSGTRLTVV.

This clonotype showed up just a few times. This chain links TRBV20-1 with TRBJ2-4; either TRBD1 or TRBD2 may fit D (5 bases each). CDR1 and CDR2 from the germline V gene are DFQATT and SNEGSKA (reference sequence). V gave up 1 base and J gave up 3 bases, with 19 bases separating them. The CDR3 consists of 17 residues. DNA of the CDR3: TGCAGTGCTAGAGTCCAGTCGGGGCTGGGGAGCAAAAACATTCAGTACTTC. Protein: CSARVQSGLGSKNIQYF.

The chain has TRBV19 and TRBJ2-2; D assignment may be TRBD1 or TRBD2 (5 bases each). The CDR3 runs 15 residues. V shed 8 bases and J shed 1 base, with 14 bases lying between them. Per germline, CDR1 LNHDA and CDR2 SQIVND (reference sequence). The CDR3, as DNA: TGTGCCAGTCAAGGGGCGGGTTTGAACACCGGGGAGCTGTTTTTT. This codes for CASQGAGLNTGELFF.